This T cell receptor beta chain was identified during a study of metastatic and nonmetastatic thyroid tumors. This clone was seen at least ten times. No patient had received any treatment before thyroid surgery. There are 17 residues in the CDR3. V was pared by 2 bases and J by 5 bases, with 12 bases of the junction left unmatched. Germline assignment: CDR1 MGHDK and CDR2 SYGVNS. TCRdb re-processed the PCR reads through MiXCR. The profile shows roughly 35,000 clones, approximately 15% of them singletons. Sequencing input: blood. The TCR sequence derives from a female donor with papillary thyroid cancer or a benign thyroid nodule (not recorded which). Some clones in this sample may be carry-over from other donors' samples. The chain combines TRBV25-1 with TRBJ2-3; 8 bases are a match to TRBD2. The CDR3 DNA sequence: TGTGCCAGCAGTGAACCCACTAGCGGACCTATGGGAGATACGCAGTATTTT. It specifies CASSEPTSGPMGDTQYF.